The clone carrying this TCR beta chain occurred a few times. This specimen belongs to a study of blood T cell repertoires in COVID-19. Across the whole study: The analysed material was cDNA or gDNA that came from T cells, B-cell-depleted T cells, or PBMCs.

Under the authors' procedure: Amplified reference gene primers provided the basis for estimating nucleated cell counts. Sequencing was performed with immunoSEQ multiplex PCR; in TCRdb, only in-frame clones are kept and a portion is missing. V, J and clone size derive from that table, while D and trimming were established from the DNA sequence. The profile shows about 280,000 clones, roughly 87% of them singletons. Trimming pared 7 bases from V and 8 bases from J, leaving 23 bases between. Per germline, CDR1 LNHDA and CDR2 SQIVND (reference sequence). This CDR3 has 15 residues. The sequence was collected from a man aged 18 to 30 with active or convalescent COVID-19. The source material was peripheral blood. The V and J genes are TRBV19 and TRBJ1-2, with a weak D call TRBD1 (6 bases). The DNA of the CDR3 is TGTGCCAGTAAGAATCCGGCCAGGGGATTGAACGGCTACACCTTC. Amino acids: CASKNPARGLNGYTF. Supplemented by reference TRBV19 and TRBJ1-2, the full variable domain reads DGGITQSPKYLFRKEGQNVTLSCEQNLNHDAMYWYRQDPGQGLRLIYYSQIVNDFQKGDIAEGYSVSREKKESFPLTVTSAQKNPTAFYLCASKNPARGLNGYTFGSGTRLTVV.